Sequencing of this T cell receptor (beta chain) was carried out in a study of blood T cells in healthy people across ages. The germline V gene encodes CDR1 SGHRS and CDR2 YFSETQ. This CDR3 region has 15 residues. With respect to this clonotype: One junction end disagrees with the germline gene, perhaps due to a read error.

Alongside a J-beta primer mix, a sample-barcoded 5' primer served in a second PCR lasting roughly 7 to 11 cycles. MiXCR was run by TCRdb on the 5' RACE reads, yielding one entry per CDR3 protein. Of 700,000 to 900,000 distinct CDR3 sequences in the sample, 25% to 30% were seen once. These data are also associated with another study on T cells of mothers and their children.

This chain uses TRBV5-1 with TRBJ2-1, with a tentative D call TRBD1 (6 bases). The receptor was isolated from a boy aged 5-17 years in good health. Input material: blood. CDR3 sequence: CASRDDRTADNEQFF. The CDR3 DNA sequence: TGTGCCAGCAGAGATGACAGGACGGCAGACAATGAGCAGTTCTTC.